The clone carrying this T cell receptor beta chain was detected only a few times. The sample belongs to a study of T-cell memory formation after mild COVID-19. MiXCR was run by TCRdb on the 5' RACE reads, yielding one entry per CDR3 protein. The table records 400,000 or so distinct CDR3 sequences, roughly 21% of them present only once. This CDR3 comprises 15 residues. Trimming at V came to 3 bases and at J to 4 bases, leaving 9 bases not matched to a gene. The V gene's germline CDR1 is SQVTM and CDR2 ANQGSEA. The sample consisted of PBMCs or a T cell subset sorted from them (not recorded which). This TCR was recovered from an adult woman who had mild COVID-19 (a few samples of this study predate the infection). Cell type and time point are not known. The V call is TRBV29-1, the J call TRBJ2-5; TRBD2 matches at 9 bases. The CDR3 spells CSVDIAGVIPETQYF. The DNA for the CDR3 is TGCAGCGTTGACATAGCGGGAGTGATTCCAGAGACCCAGTACTTC. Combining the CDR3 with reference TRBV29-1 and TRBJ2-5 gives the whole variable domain SAVISQKPSRDICQRGTSLTIQCQVDSQVTMMFWYRQQPGQSLTLIATANQGSEATYESGFVIDKFPISRPNLTFSTLTVSNMSPEDSSIYLCSVDIAGVIPETQYFGPGTRLLVL.